This T cell receptor beta chain was retrieved from a study of T-cell memory formation after mild COVID-19. Study information: Largely donor-specific sequence clusters came from a couple of donors.

MiXCR, run by TCRdb on the 5' RACE reads, gives a single entry per CDR3 protein. Of 410,000 or so distinct CDR3 sequences in the sample, 20% to 30% are singletons; the top ten hold 10% to 15%. This clonotype was seen a few times. The CDR3 sequence is 15 residues long. With V trimmed by 6 bases and J by 0 bases, 3 bases remained unmatched. This receptor was taken from an adult woman who had mild COVID-19 (a few samples of this study predate the infection). Cell type and time point are not known. J is TRBJ1-5 and V is TRBV12-3 or TRBV12-4; TRBD1 matches 9 bases. Source material: PBMCs or a T cell subset sorted from them (not recorded which). CDR3 in DNA: TGTGCCAGCAGAGGACAGGGGACTAGCAATCAGCCCCAGCATTTT. This sequence encodes CASRGQGTSNQPQHF.